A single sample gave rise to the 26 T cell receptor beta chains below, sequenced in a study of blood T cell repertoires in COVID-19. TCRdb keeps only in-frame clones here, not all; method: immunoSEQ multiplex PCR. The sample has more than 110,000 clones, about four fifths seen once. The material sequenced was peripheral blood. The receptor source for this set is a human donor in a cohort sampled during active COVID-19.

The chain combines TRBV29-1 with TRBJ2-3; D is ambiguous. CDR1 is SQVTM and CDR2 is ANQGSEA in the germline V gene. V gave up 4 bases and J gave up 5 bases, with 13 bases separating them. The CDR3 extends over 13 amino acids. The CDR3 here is CSVGELLRDTQYF. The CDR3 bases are TGCAGCGTTGGTGAACTTTTGAGAGATACGCAGTATTTT.

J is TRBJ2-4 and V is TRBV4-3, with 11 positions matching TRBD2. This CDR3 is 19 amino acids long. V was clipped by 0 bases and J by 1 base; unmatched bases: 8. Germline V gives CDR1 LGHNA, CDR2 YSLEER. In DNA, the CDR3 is TGCGCCAGCAGCCAAGATGTAGCGGGGGGGCTTTCGGCCAAAAACATTCAGTACTTC. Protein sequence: CASSQDVAGGLSAKNIQYF.

The CDR3 here is CATSGVGGLGETQYF. CDR3 nucleotides: TGTGCCACCAGTGGAGTCGGGGGACTAGGAGAGACCCAGTACTTC. This chain uses TRBV24-1 with TRBJ2-5; TRBD2 matches at 8 bases. V shed 5 bases, J shed 4 bases, and the junction held 8 bases outside the gene matches. The CDR3 spans 15 residues. In germline, CDR1 is KGHDR, CDR2 SFDVKD.

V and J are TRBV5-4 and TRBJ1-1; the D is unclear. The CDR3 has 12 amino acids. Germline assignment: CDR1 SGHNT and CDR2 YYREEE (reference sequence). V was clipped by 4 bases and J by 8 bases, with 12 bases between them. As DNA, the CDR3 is TGTGCCAGCAGCCCGGGGTGGCCCGAAGCTTTCTTT. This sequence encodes CASSPGWPEAFF.

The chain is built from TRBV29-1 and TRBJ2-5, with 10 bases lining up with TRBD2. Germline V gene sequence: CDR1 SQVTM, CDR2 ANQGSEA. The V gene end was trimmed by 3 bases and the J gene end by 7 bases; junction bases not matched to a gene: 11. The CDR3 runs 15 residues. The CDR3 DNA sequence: TGCAGCGTTGAGCCTAGCGGGGGCCAAGAACGGACCCAGTACTTC. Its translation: CSVEPSGGQERTQYF.

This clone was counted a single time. Here the CDR3 DNA reads TGTGCCAGCGGCAGGGTATCCTACGAGCAGTACTTC. It yields the protein CASGRVSYEQYF. This chain joins TRBV7-8 and TRBJ2-7, with D possibly TRBD1 on 5 matching bases. From germline, CDR1 is SGHVS and CDR2 FQNEAQ. The CDR3 runs to 12 residues. V was shortened by 8 bases and J by 1 base, with 9 bases between the two germline ends. Based on the CDR3 plus reference TRBV7-8 and TRBJ2-7, the full variable domain is GAGVSQSPRYKVAKRGQDVALRCDPISGHVSLFWYQQALGQGPEFLTYFQNEAQLDKSGLPSDRFFAERPEGSVSTLKIQRTQQEDSAVYLCASGRVSYEQYFGPGTRLTVT.

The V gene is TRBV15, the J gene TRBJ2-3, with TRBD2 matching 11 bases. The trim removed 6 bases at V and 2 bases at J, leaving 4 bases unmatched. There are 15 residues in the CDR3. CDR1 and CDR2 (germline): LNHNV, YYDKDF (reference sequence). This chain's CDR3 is CATSRLAGYTDTQYF. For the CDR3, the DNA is TGTGCCACCAGTAGACTAGCGGGGTACACAGATACGCAGTATTTT.

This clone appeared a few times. The CDR3 DNA is TGTGCCTGGGCCCGGGGGGCCGACTACAGAAACACCATATATTTT. It codes for CAWARGADYRNTIYF. V and J are TRBV30 and TRBJ1-3; possibly TRBD1 for D (6 bases). This CDR3 is built from 15 residues. Germline V lookup: CDR1 GTSNPN, CDR2 SVGIG (reference sequence). V was trimmed by 5 bases and J by 5 bases, leaving 19 bases between them.

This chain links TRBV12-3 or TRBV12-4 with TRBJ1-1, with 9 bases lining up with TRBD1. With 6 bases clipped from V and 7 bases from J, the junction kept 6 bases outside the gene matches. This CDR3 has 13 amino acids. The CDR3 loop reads CASRITGGDEAFF. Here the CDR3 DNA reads TGTGCCAGCAGGATCACAGGGGGCGATGAAGCTTTCTTT.

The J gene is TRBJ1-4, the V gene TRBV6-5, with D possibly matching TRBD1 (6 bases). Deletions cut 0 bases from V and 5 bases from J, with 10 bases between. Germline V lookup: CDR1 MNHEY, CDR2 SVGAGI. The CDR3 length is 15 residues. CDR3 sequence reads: CASSYSDRLNEKLFF. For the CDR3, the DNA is TGTGCCAGCAGTTACTCGGACAGACTGAATGAAAAACTGTTTTTT.

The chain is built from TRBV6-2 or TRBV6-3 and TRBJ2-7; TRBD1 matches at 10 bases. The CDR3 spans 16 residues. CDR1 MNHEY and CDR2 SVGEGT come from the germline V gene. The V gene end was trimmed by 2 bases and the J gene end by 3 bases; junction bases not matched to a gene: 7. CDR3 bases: TGTGCCAGCAGTTACGATGGGACAGGGGTGAGCTACGAGCAGTACTTC. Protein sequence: CASSYDGTGVSYEQYF.

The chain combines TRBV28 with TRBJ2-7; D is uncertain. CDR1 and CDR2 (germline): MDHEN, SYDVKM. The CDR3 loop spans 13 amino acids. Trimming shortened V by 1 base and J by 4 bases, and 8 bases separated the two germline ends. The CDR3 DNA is TGTGCCAGCAGTTTATCGTCTAGTTACGAGCAGTACTTC. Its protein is CASSLSSSYEQYF.

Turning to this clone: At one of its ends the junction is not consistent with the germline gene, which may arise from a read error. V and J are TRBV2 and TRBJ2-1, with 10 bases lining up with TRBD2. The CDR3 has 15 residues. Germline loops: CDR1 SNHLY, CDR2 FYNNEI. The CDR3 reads CASSEVPAGGREQFF. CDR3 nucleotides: TGTGCCAGCAGCGAAGTCCCAGCGGGGGGGCGGGAGCAGTTCTTC.

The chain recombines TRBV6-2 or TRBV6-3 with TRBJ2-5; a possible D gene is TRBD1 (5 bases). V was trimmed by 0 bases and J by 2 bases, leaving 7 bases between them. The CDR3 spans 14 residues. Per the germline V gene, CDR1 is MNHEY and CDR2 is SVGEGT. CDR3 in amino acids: CASSYSTDQETQYF. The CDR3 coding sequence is TGTGCCAGCAGTTACTCGACAGATCAAGAGACCCAGTACTTC.

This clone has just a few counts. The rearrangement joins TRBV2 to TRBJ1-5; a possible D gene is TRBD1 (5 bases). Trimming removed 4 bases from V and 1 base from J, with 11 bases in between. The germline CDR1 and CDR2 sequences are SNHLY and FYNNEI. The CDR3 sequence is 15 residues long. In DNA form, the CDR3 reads TGTGCCAGCAGTGTTTGGCAGGGAAGCAATCAGCCCCAGCATTTT. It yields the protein CASSVWQGSNQPQHF.

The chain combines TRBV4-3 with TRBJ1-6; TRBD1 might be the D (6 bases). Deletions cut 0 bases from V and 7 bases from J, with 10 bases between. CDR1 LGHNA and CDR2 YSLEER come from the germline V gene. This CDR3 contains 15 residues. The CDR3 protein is CASSQEQGKNSPLHF. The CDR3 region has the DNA TGCGCCAGCAGCCAAGAGCAGGGGAAGAATTCACCCCTCCACTTT.

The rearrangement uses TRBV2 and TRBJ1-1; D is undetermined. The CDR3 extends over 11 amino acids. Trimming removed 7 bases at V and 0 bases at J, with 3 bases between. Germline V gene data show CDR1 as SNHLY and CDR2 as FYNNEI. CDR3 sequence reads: CASTLNTEAFF. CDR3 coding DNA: TGTGCCAGCACCTTGAACACTGAAGCTTTCTTT.

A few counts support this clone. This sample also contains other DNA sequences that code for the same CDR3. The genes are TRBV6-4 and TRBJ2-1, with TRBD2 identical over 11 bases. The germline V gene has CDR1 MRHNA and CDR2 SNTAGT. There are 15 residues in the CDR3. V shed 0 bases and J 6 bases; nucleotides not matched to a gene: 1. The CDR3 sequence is CASSDSSGGANEQFF. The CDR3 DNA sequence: TGTGCCAGCAGTGACTCTAGCGGGGGGGCCAATGAGCAGTTCTTC.

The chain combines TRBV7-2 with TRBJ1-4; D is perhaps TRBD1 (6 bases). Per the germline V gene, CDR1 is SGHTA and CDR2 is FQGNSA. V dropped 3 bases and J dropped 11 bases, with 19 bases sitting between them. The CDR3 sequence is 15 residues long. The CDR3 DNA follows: TGTGCCAGCAGCTTTGGGGGGGCGATGGGTGAGAAACTGTTTTTT. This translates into CASSFGGAMGEKLFF.

The CDR3 bases are TGTGCCAGCAGTTATTCCCCTCCGGGACAGGGGGCCGCCTCAACTAATGAAAAACTGTTTTTT. Amino acids: CASSYSPPGQGAASTNEKLFF. This chain connects TRBV6-2 or TRBV6-3 to TRBJ1-4, with 12 nucleotides matching TRBD1. Germline loops: CDR1 MNHEY, CDR2 SVGEGT. The CDR3 extends over 21 amino acids. Trimming at V came to 3 bases and at J to 0 bases, leaving 14 bases not matched to a gene.

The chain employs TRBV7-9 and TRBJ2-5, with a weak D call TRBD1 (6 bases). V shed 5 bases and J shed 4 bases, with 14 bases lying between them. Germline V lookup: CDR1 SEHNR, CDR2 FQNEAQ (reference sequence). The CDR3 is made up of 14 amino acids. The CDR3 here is CASSLDRNVETQYF. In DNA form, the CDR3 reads TGTGCCAGCAGCCTCGACAGGAACGTAGAGACCCAGTACTTC.

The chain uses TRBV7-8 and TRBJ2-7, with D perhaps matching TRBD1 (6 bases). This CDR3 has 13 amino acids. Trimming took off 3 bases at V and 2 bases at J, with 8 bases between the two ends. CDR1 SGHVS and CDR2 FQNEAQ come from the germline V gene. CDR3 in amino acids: CASSLGTPYEQYF. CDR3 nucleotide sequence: TGTGCCAGCAGCTTGGGGACACCCTACGAGCAGTACTTC.

The CDR3 here is CASSILGQGVSGELFF. CDR3 sequence (DNA): TGTGCCAGTAGTATCTTAGGGCAGGGGGTTTCCGGGGAGCTGTTTTTT. This rearrangement joins TRBV19 to TRBJ2-2; 7 bases are shared with TRBD1. Germline trimming cut 3 bases from V and 6 bases from J; bases unmatched to any gene: 10. The CDR3 loop spans 16 amino acids. From germline, CDR1 is LNHDA and CDR2 SQIVND (reference sequence).

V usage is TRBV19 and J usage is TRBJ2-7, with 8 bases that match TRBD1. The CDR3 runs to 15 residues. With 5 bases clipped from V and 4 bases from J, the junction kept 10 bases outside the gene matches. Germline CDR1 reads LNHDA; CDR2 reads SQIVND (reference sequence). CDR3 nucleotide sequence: TGTGCCAGTAGTCCAGAACAGGGGGGCATTTACGAGCAGTACTTC. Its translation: CASSPEQGGIYEQYF. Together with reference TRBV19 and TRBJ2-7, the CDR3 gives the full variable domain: DGGITQSPKYLFRKEGQNVTLSCEQNLNHDAMYWYRQDPGQGLRLIYYSQIVNDFQKGDIAEGYSVSREKKESFPLTVTSAQKNPTAFYLCASSPEQGGIYEQYFGPGTRLTVT.

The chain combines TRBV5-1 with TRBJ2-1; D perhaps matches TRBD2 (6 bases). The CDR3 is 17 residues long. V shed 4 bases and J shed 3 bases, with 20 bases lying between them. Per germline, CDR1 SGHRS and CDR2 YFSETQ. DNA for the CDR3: TGCGCCAGCAGCCGGTTCCCACGCGGGGATGGCTACAATGAGCAGTTCTTC. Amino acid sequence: CASSRFPRGDGYNEQFF.

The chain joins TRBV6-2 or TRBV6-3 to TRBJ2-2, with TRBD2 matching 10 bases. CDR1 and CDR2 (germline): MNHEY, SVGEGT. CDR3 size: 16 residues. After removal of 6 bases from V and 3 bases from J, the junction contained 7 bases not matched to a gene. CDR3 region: CASSPLAGGDTGELFF. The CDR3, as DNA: TGTGCCAGCAGCCCCTTAGCGGGGGGTGACACCGGGGAGCTGTTTTTT.